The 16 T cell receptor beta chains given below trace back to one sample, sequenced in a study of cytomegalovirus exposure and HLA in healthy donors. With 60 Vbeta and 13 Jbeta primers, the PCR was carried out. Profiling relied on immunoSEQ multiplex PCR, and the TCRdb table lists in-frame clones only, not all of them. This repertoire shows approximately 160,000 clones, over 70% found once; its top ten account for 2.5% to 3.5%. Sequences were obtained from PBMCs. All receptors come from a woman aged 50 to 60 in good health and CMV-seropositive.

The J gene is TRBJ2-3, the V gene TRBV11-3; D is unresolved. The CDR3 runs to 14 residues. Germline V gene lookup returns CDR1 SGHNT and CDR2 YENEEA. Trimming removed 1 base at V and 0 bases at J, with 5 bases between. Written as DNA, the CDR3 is TGTGCCAGCAGCTTAGGTCTGAGCACAGATACGCAGTATTTT. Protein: CASSLGLSTDTQYF.

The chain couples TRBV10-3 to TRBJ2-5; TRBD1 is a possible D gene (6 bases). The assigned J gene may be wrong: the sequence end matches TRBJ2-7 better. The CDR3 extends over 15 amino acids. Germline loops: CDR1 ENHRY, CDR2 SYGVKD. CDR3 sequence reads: CAISDEGDTAYEQYF. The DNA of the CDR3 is TGTGCCATCAGTGATGAGGGGGACACGGCCTACGAGCAGTACTTC.

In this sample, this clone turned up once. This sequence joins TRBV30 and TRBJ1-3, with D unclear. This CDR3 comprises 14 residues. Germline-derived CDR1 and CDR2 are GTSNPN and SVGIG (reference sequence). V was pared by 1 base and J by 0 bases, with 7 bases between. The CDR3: CAWSGTVSGNTIYF. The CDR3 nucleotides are TGTGCCTGGAGTGGAACAGTCTCTGGAAACACCATATATTTT.

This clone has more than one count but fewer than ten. CDR3 nucleotides: TGCGCCAGCAGCCGGGACTATTCCTACGAGCAGTACTTC. Amino acid sequence: CASSRDYSYEQYF. The rearrangement uses TRBV4-1 and TRBJ2-7, with 7 bases matching TRBD2. Germline V gene data show CDR1 as MGHRA and CDR2 as YSYEKL. The CDR3 spans 13 residues. V lost 4 bases to trimming and J lost 1 base; unmatched junction nucleotides: 1.

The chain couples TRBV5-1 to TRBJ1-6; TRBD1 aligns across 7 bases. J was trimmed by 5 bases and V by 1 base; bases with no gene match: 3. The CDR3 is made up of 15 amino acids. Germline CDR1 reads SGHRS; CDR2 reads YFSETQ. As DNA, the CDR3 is TGCGCCAGCAGCTTGACCGGGACAGATAATTCACCCCTCCACTTT. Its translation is CASSLTGTDNSPLHF.

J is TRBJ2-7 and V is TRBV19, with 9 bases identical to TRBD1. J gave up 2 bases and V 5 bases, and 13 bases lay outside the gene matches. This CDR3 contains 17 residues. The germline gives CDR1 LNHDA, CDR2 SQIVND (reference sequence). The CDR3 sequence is CASSPGAGTGNPYEQYF. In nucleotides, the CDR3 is TGTGCCAGTAGTCCGGGGGCCGGGACAGGGAACCCCTACGAGCAGTACTTC.

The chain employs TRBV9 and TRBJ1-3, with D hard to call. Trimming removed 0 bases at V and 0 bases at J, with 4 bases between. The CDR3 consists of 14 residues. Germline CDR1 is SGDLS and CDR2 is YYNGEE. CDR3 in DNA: TGTGCCAGCAGCGTAGCTTACTCTGGAAACACCATATATTTT. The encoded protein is CASSVAYSGNTIYF.

The CDR3 region is CAWSIPDRGLYGYTF. CDR3 nucleotide sequence: TGTGCCTGGAGTATCCCGGACAGGGGACTCTATGGCTACACCTTC. The chain is built from TRBV30 and TRBJ1-2, with 9 bases that match TRBD1. Germline V gives CDR1 GTSNPN, CDR2 SVGIG (reference sequence). J lost 4 bases, V lost 2 bases, and 8 bases had no gene match. The CDR3 is 15 amino acids.

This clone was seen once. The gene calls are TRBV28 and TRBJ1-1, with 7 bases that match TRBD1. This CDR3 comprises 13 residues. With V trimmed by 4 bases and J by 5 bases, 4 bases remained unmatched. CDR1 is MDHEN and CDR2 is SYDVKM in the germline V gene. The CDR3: CASSSLTGTEAFF. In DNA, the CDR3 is TGTGCCAGCAGTTCTTTGACAGGGACTGAAGCTTTCTTT.

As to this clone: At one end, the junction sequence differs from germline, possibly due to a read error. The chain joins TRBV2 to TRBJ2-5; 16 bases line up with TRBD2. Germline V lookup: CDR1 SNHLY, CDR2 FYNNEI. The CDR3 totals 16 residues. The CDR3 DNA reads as TGTGCCGGCAGCGCCGGGACTAGCGGGGGGGAAGAGACCCAGTACTTC. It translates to CAGSAGTSGGEETQYF.

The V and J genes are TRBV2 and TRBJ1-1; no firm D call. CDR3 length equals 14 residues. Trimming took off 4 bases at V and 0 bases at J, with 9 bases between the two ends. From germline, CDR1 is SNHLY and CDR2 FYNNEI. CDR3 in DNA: TGTGCCAGCAGTGTGCGGCAGATGAACACTGAAGCTTTCTTT. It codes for CASSVRQMNTEAFF.

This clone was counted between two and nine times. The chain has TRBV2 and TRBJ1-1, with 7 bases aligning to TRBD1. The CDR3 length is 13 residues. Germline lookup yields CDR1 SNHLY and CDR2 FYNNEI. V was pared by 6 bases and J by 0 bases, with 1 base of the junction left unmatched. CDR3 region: CASRGQMNTEAFF. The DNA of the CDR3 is TGTGCCAGCAGGGGACAGATGAACACTGAAGCTTTCTTT. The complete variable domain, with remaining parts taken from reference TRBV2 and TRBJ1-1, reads EPEVTQTPSHQVTQMGQEVILRCVPISNHLYFYWYRQILGQKVEFLVSFYNNEISEKSEIFDDQFSVERPDGSNFTLKIRSTKLEDSAMYFCASRGQMNTEAFFGQGTRLTVV.

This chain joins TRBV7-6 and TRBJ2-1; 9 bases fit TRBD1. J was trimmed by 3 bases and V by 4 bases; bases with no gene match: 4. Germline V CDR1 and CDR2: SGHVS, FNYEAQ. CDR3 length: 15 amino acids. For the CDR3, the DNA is TGTGCCAGCAGCTCGGGACAGGGTTTCTACAATGAGCAGTTCTTC. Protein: CASSSGQGFYNEQFF.

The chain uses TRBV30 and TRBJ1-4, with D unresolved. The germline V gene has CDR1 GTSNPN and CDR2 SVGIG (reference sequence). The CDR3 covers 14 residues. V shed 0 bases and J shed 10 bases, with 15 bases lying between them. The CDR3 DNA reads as TGTGCCTGGAGTGTAGGTGGAGATCTTGGAAAACTGTTTTTT. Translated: CAWSVGGDLGKLFF.

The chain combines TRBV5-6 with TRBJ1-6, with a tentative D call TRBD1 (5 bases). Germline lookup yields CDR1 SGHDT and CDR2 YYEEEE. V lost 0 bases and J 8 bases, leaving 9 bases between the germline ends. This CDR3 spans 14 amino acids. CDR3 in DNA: TGTGCCAGCAGCTTGGGGCAGGGTGATTCACCCCTCCACTTT. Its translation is CASSLGQGDSPLHF.

CDR3 loop: CASSFSSEQYF. Written as DNA, the CDR3 is TGTGCCAGCAGCTTCTCGAGCGAGCAGTACTTC. This sequence joins TRBV7-9 and TRBJ2-7, with D hard to call. Germline V gene sequence: CDR1 SEHNR, CDR2 FQNEAQ (reference sequence). The CDR3 consists of 11 residues. Trimming left V 3 bases short and J 6 bases short, with 6 bases between.